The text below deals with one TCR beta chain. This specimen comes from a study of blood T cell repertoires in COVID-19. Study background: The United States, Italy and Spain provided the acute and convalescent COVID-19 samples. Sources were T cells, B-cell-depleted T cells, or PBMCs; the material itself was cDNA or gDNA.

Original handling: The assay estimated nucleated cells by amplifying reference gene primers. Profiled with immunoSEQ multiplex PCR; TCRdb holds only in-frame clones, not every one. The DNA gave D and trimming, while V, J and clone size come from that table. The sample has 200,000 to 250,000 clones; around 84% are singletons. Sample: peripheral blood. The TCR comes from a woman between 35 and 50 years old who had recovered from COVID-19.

CDR3 in DNA: TGTGCCAGCAGAATAGGAGGGAACACCGGGGAGCTGTTTTTT. Translation gives CASRIGGNTGELFF. The chain is built from TRBV2 and TRBJ2-2; a weak D match, TRBD2 (5 bases). This CDR3 is built from 14 residues. Deletions cut 6 bases from V and 1 base from J, with 9 bases between. Germline values: CDR1 SNHLY, CDR2 FYNNEI.